A single sample is the source of the 17 T cell receptor beta chains below, sequenced in a study of blood T cell repertoires in COVID-19. The assay was immunoSEQ multiplex PCR, and TCRdb's table has in-frame clones only and misses some. The table includes around 95,000 clones, around four fifths detected once. The sequenced sample was peripheral blood. These receptors were obtained from a woman in her seventies with acute or convalescent COVID-19.

This clone showed up just a few times. The chain couples TRBV30 to TRBJ1-5; D gene uncertain. V was shortened by 2 bases and J by 9 bases, with 14 bases between the two germline ends. The CDR3 sequence is 13 residues long. Germline V CDR1 and CDR2: GTSNPN, SVGIG (reference sequence). The CDR3 DNA follows: TGTGCCTGGAGTCAGGAGGCCGCGGGGCCCCAGCATTTT. Translation gives CAWSQEAAGPQHF.

This chain uses TRBV19 with TRBJ1-2, with 9 bases aligning to TRBD1. V was clipped by 7 bases and J by 4 bases; unmatched bases: 13. The CDR3 consists of 16 residues. The germline gives CDR1 LNHDA, CDR2 SQIVND (reference sequence). The CDR3 sequence is CASTEQPGQGSYGYTF. CDR3 in DNA: TGTGCCAGTACCGAACAACCGGGACAGGGATCCTATGGCTACACCTTC.

In nucleotides, the CDR3 is TGTGCCAGCACCCCCCCAGGACAAGAGACCCAGTACTTC. Translated, it gives CASTPPGQETQYF. The gene calls are TRBV3-1 (or the pseudogene TRBV3-2) and TRBJ2-5; no definite D call. Trimming shortened V by 7 bases and J by 2 bases, and 11 bases separated the two germline ends. There are 13 residues in the CDR3. Germline values: CDR1 LGHDT, CDR2 YNNKEL (reference sequence).

This rearrangement joins TRBV19 to TRBJ2-5; TRBD2 agrees at 8 bases. CDR3 length: 13 residues. Germline V gene lookup returns CDR1 LNHDA and CDR2 SQIVND (reference sequence). J lost 5 bases, V lost 6 bases, and 5 bases had no gene match. The CDR3 loop reads CASSLGGAETQYF. In nucleotides, the CDR3 is TGTGCCAGTAGCCTCGGGGGGGCGGAGACCCAGTACTTC.

The V gene is TRBV11-2, the J gene TRBJ2-7, with 9 bases identical to TRBD1. Germline-derived CDR1 and CDR2 are SGHAT and FQNNGV. The CDR3 contains 14 residues. With 5 bases clipped from V and 3 bases from J, the junction kept 5 bases outside the gene matches. The chain's CDR3 is CASSPGTGIYEQYF. The CDR3 bases are TGTGCCAGCAGCCCGGGGACAGGGATCTACGAGCAGTACTTC.

The chain has TRBV30 and TRBJ1-5; no firm D call. V lost 2 bases and J 6 bases, leaving 5 bases between the germline ends. This CDR3 has 11 residues. Germline CDR1 reads GTSNPN; CDR2 reads SVGIG (reference sequence). CDR3 nucleotides: TGTGCCTGGAGTTCGGGTCAGCCCCAGCATTTT. Its protein product is CAWSSGQPQHF.

The rearrangement joins TRBV5-1 to TRBJ1-6; TRBD1 matches at 10 bases. The length of the CDR3 is 15 residues. Looked up from germline, CDR1 is SGHRS and CDR2 is YFSETQ. V lost 2 bases, J lost 7 bases, and 3 bases stayed unmatched. Here the CDR3 reads CASSFGGQGNSPLHF. The CDR3 coding sequence is TGCGCCAGCAGCTTTGGGGGACAGGGGAATTCACCCCTCCACTTT.

The rearrangement joins TRBV2 to TRBJ1-5, with 7 bases identical to TRBD1. CDR3 length: 13 amino acids. The germline gives CDR1 SNHLY, CDR2 FYNNEI. The junction had 3 bases not matched to a gene; V was cut back by 7 bases and J by 3 bases. The CDR3 sequence is CASTDRDNQPQHF. The DNA of the CDR3 is TGTGCCAGCACTGACAGGGACAATCAGCCCCAGCATTTT.

The V and J genes are TRBV5-1 and TRBJ2-1, with a weak D call TRBD1 (6 bases). Germline V gene data show CDR1 as SGHRS and CDR2 as YFSETQ. Trimming stripped 0 bases from V and 5 bases from J, with 24 bases between. This CDR3 region has 19 residues. The CDR3 loop reads CASSLVGPGQGLGDNEQFF. DNA for the CDR3: TGCGCCAGCAGCTTGGTAGGTCCGGGACAAGGTTTGGGCGACAATGAGCAGTTCTTC.

This chain links TRBV12-3 or TRBV12-4 with TRBJ1-1; D unclear. Trimming pared 6 bases from V and 0 bases from J, leaving 8 bases between. There are 13 residues in the CDR3. Here the CDR3 reads CASSPGLNTEAFF. For the CDR3, the DNA is TGTGCCAGCAGCCCCGGTTTGAACACTGAAGCTTTCTTT.

The chain recombines TRBV16 with TRBJ1-1; no definite D call. The length of the CDR3 is 14 residues. Germline assignment: CDR1 KGHSY and CDR2 FQNENV. V lost 3 bases and J 7 bases, leaving 15 bases between the germline ends. The CDR3 region has the DNA TGTGCCAGCAGCCACAATACGGGAGAGGGTGAAGCTTTCTTT. Amino acids: CASSHNTGEGEAFF.

V usage is TRBV20-1 and J usage is TRBJ1-4; D perhaps matches TRBD1 (5 bases). The CDR3 sequence is 11 residues long. Germline-derived CDR1 and CDR2 are DFQATT and SNEGSKA (reference sequence). Trimming stripped 6 bases from V and 8 bases from J, with 10 bases between. CDR3 bases: TGCAGTGCCCTGCGGACAGAAAAACTGTTTTTT. The encoded protein is CSALRTEKLFF.

Judged by abundance, this clone is medium-sized. The gene calls are TRBV12-5 and TRBJ1-6; tentatively, D is TRBD1 (5 bases). Germline V gene data show CDR1 as LGHNT and CDR2 as FRNRAP. V lost 6 bases, J lost 8 bases, and 17 bases lay in between. CDR3 size: 15 residues. CDR3 DNA: TGTGCTAGTGGCAAAACAGGAGAACGCGATTCACCCCTCCACTTT. Its translation: CASGKTGERDSPLHF.

The gene calls are TRBV19 and TRBJ1-2; maybe TRBD1 (6 bases). Germline loops: CDR1 LNHDA, CDR2 SQIVND (reference sequence). Trimming took 5 bases from V and 4 from J, leaving 14 bases between them. The CDR3 contains 14 residues. The CDR3: CASSPRQESYGYTF. CDR3 nucleotide sequence: TGTGCCAGTAGTCCTAGACAGGAAAGCTATGGCTACACCTTC.

The V and J genes are TRBV24-1 and TRBJ1-5; D gene ambiguous. The CDR3 length is 13 residues. Germline CDR1 is KGHDR and CDR2 is SFDVKD. The V gene lost 1 base and the J gene lost 11 bases, with 11 bases spanning the gap. This CDR3 is CATSDFPVESQHF. The CDR3 DNA reads TGTGCCACCAGTGATTTTCCGGTTGAGTCCCAGCATTTT.

The V gene is TRBV7-2, the J gene TRBJ2-3, with 7 positions matching TRBD2. CDR1 SGHTA and CDR2 FQGNSA come from the germline V gene. Trimming took 5 bases from V and 2 from J; bases not matched to a gene: 1. The CDR3 extends over 13 amino acids. The CDR3 loop reads CASSRDYTDTQYF. CDR3 DNA: TGTGCCAGCAGCCGGGACTACACAGATACGCAGTATTTT.

This chain joins TRBV6-6 and TRBJ1-1; TRBD1 agrees at 7 bases. Germline-derived CDR1 and CDR2 are MNHNY and SVGAGI (reference sequence). With 1 base clipped from V and 11 bases from J, the junction kept 7 bases outside the gene matches. This CDR3 region has 13 residues. For the CDR3, the DNA is TGTGCCAGCAGTTACTTGGGGGACAGCGACGCTTTCTTT. Its translation: CASSYLGDSDAFF.